The 8 T cell receptor beta chains given below trace back to one sample, sequenced in a study of blood T cell repertoires in COVID-19. Some clones are missing from TCRdb's copy, which holds only in-frame ones; the method was immunoSEQ multiplex PCR. This table has around 310,000 clones, approximately 88% appearing once. The sequencing sample was made of PBMCs or T cells enriched from blood (not recorded which). Source of these receptors: a man aged 25-40 years who had recovered from COVID-19.

V is TRBV19 and J is TRBJ2-5, with 12 nucleotides matching TRBD2. V lost 4 bases to trimming and J lost 5 bases; unmatched junction nucleotides: 8. The germline V gene has CDR1 LNHDA and CDR2 SQIVND (reference sequence). The CDR3 contains 16 residues. The CDR3 loop is CASSTTGLAGMETQYF. The CDR3 nucleotides are TGTGCCAGTAGTACGACAGGACTAGCGGGGATGGAGACCCAGTACTTC.

V is TRBV4-1 and J is TRBJ2-7; D possibly corresponds to TRBD1 (5 bases). Germline CDR1 reads MGHRA; CDR2 reads YSYEKL. Trimming stripped 4 bases from V and 3 bases from J, with 16 bases between. The CDR3 runs 15 residues. Here the CDR3 DNA reads TGCGCCAGCAGCCGGGGCTCCACCATTCTCTACGAGCAGTACTTC. Amino acids: CASSRGSTILYEQYF.

This clone was counted a few times. The chain carries TRBV5-8 and TRBJ2-3; D might be TRBD1 (5 bases). Germline CDR1 reads SGHTS; CDR2 reads YDEGEE. The CDR3 consists of 16 residues. Between the trimmed V and J ends, which lost 6 bases and 1 base, there was a span of 18 bases. CDR3 in DNA: TGTGCCAGCACCCCAGTGGGGCACTACCGCACAGATACGCAGTATTTT. It codes for CASTPVGHYRTDTQYF.

The chain is built from TRBV19 and TRBJ1-5, with 10 bases lining up with TRBD1. The CDR3 extends over 18 amino acids. V lost 3 bases, J lost 6 bases, and 14 bases stayed unmatched. Germline V CDR1 and CDR2: LNHDA, SQIVND (reference sequence). In DNA form, the CDR3 reads TGTGCCAGTAGTATGGGGAGGACAGGGGGAAGGAGGGGTCAGCCCCAGCATTTT. Residues: CASSMGRTGGRRGQPQHF.

The chain couples TRBV7-8 to TRBJ2-2; D gene unclear. Germline loops: CDR1 SGHVS, CDR2 FQNEAQ. Trimming pared 2 bases from V and 11 bases from J, leaving 12 bases between. This CDR3 spans 13 amino acids. The CDR3 DNA sequence: TGTGCCAGCAGCTTATTCCCCCAGTTAGAGCTGTTTTTT. It encodes CASSLFPQLELFF.

This chain connects TRBV7-9 to TRBJ1-2, with 8 bases that match TRBD1. This CDR3 contains 15 residues. V was pared by 5 bases and J by 3 bases, with 8 bases of the junction left unmatched. The germline V gene encodes CDR1 SEHNR and CDR2 FQNEAQ (reference sequence). In nucleotides, the CDR3 is TGTGCCAGCAGCGCGACCAGGGGGCGAGACTATGGCTACACCTTC. This codes for CASSATRGRDYGYTF.

The genes are TRBV28 and TRBJ1-6; D gene uncertain. The CDR3 consists of 14 residues. The V and J ends lost 3 bases and 7 bases respectively, with 10 bases between them. Looked up from germline, CDR1 is MDHEN and CDR2 is SYDVKM. CDR3 amino acids: CASSLNERNSPLHF. CDR3 DNA sequence: TGTGCCAGCAGTTTGAACGAGAGGAATTCACCCCTCCACTTT.

The chain recombines TRBV5-1 with TRBJ1-5; D unresolved. This CDR3 is 14 amino acids long. Germline lookup yields CDR1 SGHRS and CDR2 YFSETQ. Trimming removed 1 base from V and 5 bases from J, with 10 bases in between. CDR3 loop: CASSLSAGYQPQHF. For the CDR3, the DNA is TGCGCCAGCAGCTTGTCCGCCGGGTATCAGCCCCAGCATTTT. Combining the CDR3 with reference TRBV5-1 and TRBJ1-5 gives the whole variable domain KAGVTQTPRYLIKTRGQQVTLSCSPISGHRSVSWYQQTPGQGLQFLFEYFSETQRNKGNFPGRFSGRQFSNSRSEMNVSTLELGDSALYLCASSLSAGYQPQHFGDGTRLSIL.